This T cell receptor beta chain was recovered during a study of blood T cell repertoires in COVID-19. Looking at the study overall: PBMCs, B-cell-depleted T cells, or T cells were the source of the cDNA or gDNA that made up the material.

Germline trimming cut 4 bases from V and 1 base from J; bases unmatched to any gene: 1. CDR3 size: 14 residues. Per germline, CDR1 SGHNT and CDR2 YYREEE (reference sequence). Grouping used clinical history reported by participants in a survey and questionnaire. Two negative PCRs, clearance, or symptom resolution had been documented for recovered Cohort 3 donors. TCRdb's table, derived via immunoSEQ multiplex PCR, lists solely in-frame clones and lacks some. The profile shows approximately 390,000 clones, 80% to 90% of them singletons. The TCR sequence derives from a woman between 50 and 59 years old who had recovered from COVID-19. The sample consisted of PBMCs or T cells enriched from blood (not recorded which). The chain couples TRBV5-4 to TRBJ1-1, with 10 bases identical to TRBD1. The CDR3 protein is CASSGTGENTEAFF. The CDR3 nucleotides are TGTGCCAGCAGCGGGACAGGGGAGAACACTGAAGCTTTCTTT. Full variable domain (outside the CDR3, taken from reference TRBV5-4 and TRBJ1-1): ETGVTQSPTHLIKTRGQQVTLRCSSQSGHNTVSWYQQALGQGPQFIFQYYREEENGRGNFPPRFSGLQFPNYSSELNVNALELDDSALYLCASSGTGENTEAFFGQGTRLTVV.